These 17 T cell receptor beta chains originate from one sample sequenced in a study of neurological immune-mediated disorders (dated by TCRdb to between 2018 and 2020). The library relied on 5' RACE. Sequenced using an Illumina HiSeq 2500. In TCRdb, the public reads were trimmed at Q25 with fastp and aligned with MiXCR, with productive beta chains retained. All rows with the same CDR3 protein become a single entry with the most common DNA and genes. Across this sample there are approximately 50,000 distinct CDR3 sequences, with about 9.4% seen only once. The ten largest account for approximately 5% of the sample. Material for sequencing was PBMCs. These TCRs come from a man between 65 and 80 years old with HTLV-1-associated myelopathy (HAM/TSP).

This clonotype showed up many times. The V and J genes are TRBV7-9 and TRBJ2-5; D not certain. Germline V CDR1 and CDR2: SEHNR, FQNEAQ (reference sequence). Trimming removed 5 bases at V and 5 bases at J, with 9 bases between. The CDR3 has 12 amino acids. The DNA for the CDR3 is TGTGCCAGCAGCGTGGGCTATGAGACCCAGTACTTC. Translated, it gives CASSVGYETQYF.

This clonotype was picked up many times. The chain employs TRBV24-1 and TRBJ2-1, with D unresolved. The CDR3 is 12 residues long. V lost 5 bases and J lost 9, with 10 bases in between. Germline loops: CDR1 KGHDR, CDR2 SFDVKD. CDR3 nucleotide sequence: TGTGCCACCAGTGTGTCCCCCACTGAGCAGTTCTTC. Protein product: CATSVSPTEQFF.

Note on this clonotype: A read error may produce the germline difference seen at one junction end. This chain uses TRBV12-3 or TRBV12-4 with TRBJ2-5, with D possibly TRBD2 on 5 matching bases. The CDR3 consists of 11 residues. The CDR3 loop reads CANSAGETQYF. DNA of the CDR3: TGTGCCAACAGCGCCGGGGAGACCCAGTATTTC.

In this sample, this clonotype turned up many times. The chain recombines TRBV5-1 with TRBJ1-5; D gene unclear. V dropped 4 bases and J dropped 4 bases, with 12 bases sitting between them. The CDR3 runs 14 residues. Germline V gives CDR1 SGHRS, CDR2 YFSETQ. DNA of the CDR3: TGCGCCAGCAGCCCCGGAGGCGTAAATCAGCCCCAGCATTTT. Translating it yields CASSPGGVNQPQHF.

Notes on this clonotype: One end of the junction does not line up with germline, which may come from a read error. The rearrangement uses TRBV20-1 and TRBJ2-5; D might be TRBD1 (6 bases). Germline lookup yields CDR1 DFQATT and CDR2 SNEGSKA (reference sequence). The CDR3 runs 14 residues. In nucleotides, the CDR3 is TGCAGTGCTAAGAGGGACAACGCCCAAGAGACCCAGCACTTC. The encoded protein is CSAKRDNAQETQHF.

This clonotype was detected many times. The J gene is TRBJ2-7, the V gene TRBV4-3; 13 bases match TRBD2. The CDR3 length is 16 residues. Per germline, CDR1 LGHNA and CDR2 YSLEER. The V and J ends lost 4 bases and 5 bases, in that order; junction bases with no gene match: 8. CDR3 coding DNA: TGCGCCAGCAGCCCTAGGACTAGCGGGAGCGGGAACGAGCAGTACTTC. Protein product: CASSPRTSGSGNEQYF.

This clonotype was seen repeatedly, ten times or more. The J gene is TRBJ2-2, the V gene TRBV12-3 or TRBV12-4; TRBD2 is a possible D gene (7 bases). V gave up 3 bases and J gave up 8 bases, with 22 bases separating them. The CDR3 totals 17 residues. The CDR3 DNA is TGTGCCAGCAGTTTGGCCCGCCGGGGGGCGCGAACTGGGGAGCTGTTTTTT. Amino acids: CASSLARRGARTGELFF.

This clonotype was counted ten times or more. This chain connects TRBV24-1 to TRBJ1-1, with D maybe TRBD1 (6 bases). Germline lookup yields CDR1 KGHDR and CDR2 SFDVKD. CDR3 length equals 15 residues. The germline V and J ends were trimmed by 7 bases and 7 bases, with 21 bases remaining between them. The CDR3: CATSSSRTAVFEAFF. CDR3 coding DNA: TGTGCCACCAGCTCTTCCCGGACAGCCGTTTTTGAAGCTTTCTTT.

This clonotype was seen at least ten times. V is TRBV7-9 and J is TRBJ2-7, with unresolved D. V was trimmed by 5 bases and J by 5 bases, leaving 13 bases between them. Germline values: CDR1 SEHNR, CDR2 FQNEAQ (reference sequence). The CDR3 runs to 13 residues. The CDR3 region has the DNA TGTGCCAGCAGCCCTGACCGGCGCCACGAGCAGTACTTC. Translating it yields CASSPDRRHEQYF.

In the case of this clonotype: At one of its ends the junction is not consistent with the germline gene, which may arise from a read error. V gene TRBV2 combines with J gene TRBJ1-5; D call uncertain. The CDR3 consists of 16 residues. Germline CDR1 and CDR2: SNHLY and FYNNEI. CDR3 nucleotides: TGTGCCAGCACTCGGGAACCCTCCTACTTCAATCAGCTCCAGCATTTT. Protein: CASTREPSYFNQLQHF.

To note about this clonotype: The junction and the germline gene differ at one end; a read error may be behind it. The rearrangement links TRBV15 to TRBJ2-2, with 7 bases matching TRBD1. CDR1 is LNHNV and CDR2 is YYDKDF in the germline V gene (reference sequence). This CDR3 has 13 amino acids. The CDR3 region is CSTSRGGTWELFF. CDR3 DNA sequence: TGTTCCACCAGCCGAGGGGGCACCTGGGAGCTGTTTTTT. The full variable domain, rest sourced from reference TRBV15 and TRBJ2-2, is DAMVIQNPRYQVTQFGKPVTLSCSQTLNHNVMYWYQQKSSQAPKLLFHYYDKDFNNEADTPDNFQSRRPNTSFCFLDIRSPGLGDTAMYLCSTSRGGTWELFFGEGSRLTVL.

This clonotype was seen repeatedly, ten times or more. The chain is built from TRBV7-7 and TRBJ2-5, with D possibly TRBD2 on 5 matching bases. The V end lost 1 base, the J end lost 1 base, and 10 bases lay between the germline ends. The length of the CDR3 is 15 residues. Germline assignment: CDR1 SSHAT and CDR2 FNYEAQ (reference sequence). CDR3 nucleotide sequence: TGTGCCAGCAGCTTAGGGGGAGCGATCCAAGAGACCCAGTACTTC. It specifies CASSLGGAIQETQYF.

This clonotype came up many times. This CDR3 reads CASRGLAGGNEQFF. CDR3 bases: TGCGCCAGCAGGGGACTAGCGGGAGGCAATGAGCAGTTCTTC. The chain carries TRBV5-1 and TRBJ2-1, with 15 bases identical to TRBD2. The J segment lost 6 bases and the V segment lost 5 bases, leaving 0 bases of the junction unmatched. This CDR3 has 14 residues. The germline gives CDR1 SGHRS, CDR2 YFSETQ. The full variable domain, with the rest looked up from reference TRBV5-1 and TRBJ2-1, is KAGVTQTPRYLIKTRGQQVTLSCSPISGHRSVSWYQQTPGQGLQFLFEYFSETQRNKGNFPGRFSGRQFSNSRSEMNVSTLELGDSALYLCASRGLAGGNEQFFGPGTRLTVL.

This clonotype is medium-sized (0.01 to 0.1%). The chain couples TRBV7-9 to TRBJ2-2, with D maybe TRBD1 (6 bases). Trimming stripped 10 bases from V and 6 bases from J, with 15 bases between. The CDR3 runs 13 residues. Germline V lookup: CDR1 SEHNR, CDR2 FQNEAQ (reference sequence). CDR3 bases: TGTGCCACTTTACCTAACAGGGCCGGGGAGCTGTTTTTT. It encodes CATLPNRAGELFF.

As regards this clonotype: A much larger clonotype is one base distant, so this may be a read error. The J gene is TRBJ2-1, the V gene TRBV29-1; D is undetermined. CDR3 length: 11 residues. Germline CDR1 reads SQVTM; CDR2 reads ANQGSEA. The CDR3 DNA sequence: TGCGGCGTTGCCAGATCGAATGAGCAGTTCTTC. Encoded protein: CGVARSNEQFF.

V and J are TRBV7-9 and TRBJ2-7, with D perhaps TRBD1 (6 bases). Germline lookup yields CDR1 SEHNR and CDR2 FQNEAQ (reference sequence). V shed 11 bases and J shed 2 bases, with 13 bases lying between them. This CDR3 is 12 amino acids long. The CDR3 DNA is TGTGCCGGGGGACACGAAACCTACGAGCAGTACTTC. This codes for CAGGHETYEQYF.

In its sample, this clonotype was seen many times. The chain combines TRBV6-5 with TRBJ1-5; 8 positions agree with TRBD1. In germline, CDR1 is MNHEY, CDR2 SVGAGI. This CDR3 comprises 12 residues. Trimming removed 7 bases from V and 5 bases from J; junction bases left unmatched: 1. The chain's CDR3 is CASKTGDQPQHF. CDR3 DNA: TGTGCCAGCAAGACAGGGGATCAGCCCCAGCATTTT.